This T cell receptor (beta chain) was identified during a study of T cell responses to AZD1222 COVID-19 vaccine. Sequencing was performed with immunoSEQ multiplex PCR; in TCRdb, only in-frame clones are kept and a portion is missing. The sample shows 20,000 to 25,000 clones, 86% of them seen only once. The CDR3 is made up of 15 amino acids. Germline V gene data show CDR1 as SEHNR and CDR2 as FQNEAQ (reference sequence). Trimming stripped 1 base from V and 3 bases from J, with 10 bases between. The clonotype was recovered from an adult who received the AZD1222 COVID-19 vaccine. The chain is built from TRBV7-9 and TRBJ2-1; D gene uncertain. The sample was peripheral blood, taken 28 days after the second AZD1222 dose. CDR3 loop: CASSLEVAGYNEQFF. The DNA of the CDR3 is TGTGCCAGCAGCTTAGAGGTGGCCGGCTACAATGAGCAGTTCTTC.